This T cell receptor beta chain originates from a study of blood T cell repertoires in COVID-19 (TCRdb year 2020). About the full investigation: Samples from collaborators originated in the United States, Italy and Spain and spanned both the acute and convalescent phases of COVID-19. Samples came from the ongoing ImmuneRACE study (first 160 participants) plus 1,254 subjects from 6 global collaborators. A freely available public database, intended as a resource for researchers studying the immune response to SARS-CoV-2, is where the repertoires were released. The prospective study material was composed of cDNA or gDNA derived from T cells, B-cell-depleted T cells, or PBMCs. Subjects who had been exposed to COVID-19, were actively infected with it, or had recovered from it provided the deeply sampled blood TCRbeta repertoires that made up the dataset. Sample metadata almost always included a de-identified subject ID, COVID-19 status, age in years and sex. HLA class I and class II types, where available, came from metadata supplied by the sample provider rather than from assay-based typing.

Study-level results and caveats: How much clinical and demographic metadata was included differed by source and by participant, and the metadata was provided uncurated.

Each collaborating institution followed its own protocols to collect whole blood in K2EDTA tubes. Collaborator samples were shipped for TCRbeta analysis as frozen whole blood, isolated PBMCs, or DNA extracted from either sample type. Trimming takes 5 bases from V and 4 bases from J, and the germline ends sit 30 bases apart. According to the germline V gene (reference sequence), CDR1 reads LGHDT and CDR2 reads YNNKEL. The CDR3, from cysteine to phenylalanine, totals 19 residues. Solely the CDR3 DNA is kept, with 57 bases framed from the first base. Details on this clone: No cognate antigen has been identified for it. Base quality data are lacking; no much larger clone is found one base away.

TCRbeta CDR3 regions were amplified from genomic DNA by means of the immunoSEQ Assay, a bias-controlled multiplex PCR. Under the source paper's analysis protocol: The number of nucleated cells in each sample was estimated by amplification of reference gene primers within the assay. To quantify the absolute abundance of each unique TCRbeta CDR3 rearrangement, sequence reads were collapsed and filtered. For each sample, productive Simpson clonality was calculated by taking the square root of Simpson's diversity index across productive rearrangements. Not all clones reach the TCRdb copy of this immuneACCESS table, which keeps in-frame sequences only. Checked studies attribute under half of the gap to unresolved V genes and leave the rest unexplained. V, J and clone size are taken as reported in that table, and D and trimming were inferred from the DNA itself. In this sample the table shows about 93,000 clones, about 77% of which occur a single time. Together, the top ten hold 16% of the sample.

The chain is assembled from TRBV3-1 (or the pseudogene TRBV3-2) and TRBJ2-7, with TRBD2 as a weak D call on 6 bases. The sample consisted of peripheral blood. The TCR originated in a human donor in a cohort sampled during active COVID-19. The base sequence is TGTGCCAGCAGCTCCTCCCGGGGTAGCGGTGCTGCCCGTGGGTACGAGCAGTACTTC. This gives the protein CASSSSRGSGAARGYEQYF.